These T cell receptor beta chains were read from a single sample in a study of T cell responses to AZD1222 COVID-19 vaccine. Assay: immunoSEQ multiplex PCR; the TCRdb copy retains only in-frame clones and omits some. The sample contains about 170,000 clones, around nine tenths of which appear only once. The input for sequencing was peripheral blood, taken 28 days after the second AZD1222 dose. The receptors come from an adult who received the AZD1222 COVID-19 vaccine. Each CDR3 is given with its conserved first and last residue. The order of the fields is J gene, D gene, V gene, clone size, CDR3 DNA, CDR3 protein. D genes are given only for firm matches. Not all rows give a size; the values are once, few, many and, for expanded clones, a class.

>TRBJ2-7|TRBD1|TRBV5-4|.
TGTGCCAGCAGCTACGGACAGGGGGCGATTTCGGAGCAGTACTTC
CASSYGQGAISEQYF
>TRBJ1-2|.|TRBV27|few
TGTGCCAGCAGTTGGGCCAGGGACTATGGCTACACCTTC
CASSWARDYGYTF
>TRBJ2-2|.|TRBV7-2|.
TGTGCCAGCAGCTTAGTATGGGTCGGGGAGCTGTTTTTT
CASSLVWVGELFF
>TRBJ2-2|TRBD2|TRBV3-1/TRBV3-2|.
TGTGCCAGCAGCCACGGCGGGGGGAACACCGGGGAGCTGTTTTTT
CASSHGGGNTGELFF
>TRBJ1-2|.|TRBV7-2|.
TGTGCCAGCGGGCAGGCCATCGGACTCTATGGCTACACCTTC
CASGQAIGLYGYTF
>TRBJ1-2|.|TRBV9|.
TGTGCCAGCAGCCCCGATTTAAAAGGGGGGAGAAACTATGGCTACACCTTC
CASSPDLKGGRNYGYTF
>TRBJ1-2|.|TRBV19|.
TGTGCCAGTAGTCCGCTTGCGGACTCCTCTAACTATGGCTACACCTTC
CASSPLADSSNYGYTF
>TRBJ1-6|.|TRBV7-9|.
TGTGCCAGCAGCTTTGGAAATTCACCCCTCCACTTT
CASSFGNSPLHF
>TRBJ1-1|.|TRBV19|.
TGTGCCAGTAGTATAGGGGTTGTGGACACTGAAGCTTTCTTT
CASSIGVVDTEAFF
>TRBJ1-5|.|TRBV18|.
TGTGCCAGCTCACCCCGACAGGATTACAATCAGCCCCAGCATTTT
CASSPRQDYNQPQHF
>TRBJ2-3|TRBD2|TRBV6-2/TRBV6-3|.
TGTGCCAGCAGTCGGGGGGAGGTGGATACGCAGTATTTT
CASSRGEVDTQYF
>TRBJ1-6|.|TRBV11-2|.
TGTGCCAGCAGCTTGTGGCCTAGGTCCTATAATTCACCCCTCCACTTT
CASSLWPRSYNSPLHF
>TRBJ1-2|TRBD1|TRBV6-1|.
TGTGCCAGCAGTGAAGTTCCTAGACAGGGTGGATATGGCTACACCTTC
CASSEVPRQGGYGYTF
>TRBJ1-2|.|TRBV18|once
TGTGCCAGCTCACCACCGGAAGCTGCTAGTGGCTACACCTTC
CASSPPEAASGYTF
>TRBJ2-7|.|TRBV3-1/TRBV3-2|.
TGTGCCAGCAGCCAGGTCGCCGGGGCCCCCTACGAGCAGTACTTC
CASSQVAGAPYEQYF
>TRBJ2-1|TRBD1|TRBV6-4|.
TGTGCCAGCAGTGCGACAGGGTCGAATGAGCAGTTCTTC
CASSATGSNEQFF
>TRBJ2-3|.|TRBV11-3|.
TGTGCCAGCAGTAGGGGGGAAAGCACAGATACGCAGTATTTT
CASSRGESTDTQYF
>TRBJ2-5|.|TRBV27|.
TGTGCCAGCAGTTCCGGACAGGGAGGGGAGACCCAGTACTTC
CASSSGQGGETQYF
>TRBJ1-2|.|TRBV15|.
TGTGCCACCAGCAGAGAAGGAGGTGACAGACTTGTTGATGGCTACACCTTC
CATSREGGDRLVDGYTF
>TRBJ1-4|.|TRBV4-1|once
TGCGCCAGCAGCCAAGATAAGGCAGGGACTAATGAAAAACTGTTTTTT
CASSQDKAGTNEKLFF
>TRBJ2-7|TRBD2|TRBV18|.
TGTGCCAGCTCTCCTACTAGCGGGGGGGCAGCCTACGAGCAGTACTTC
CASSPTSGGAAYEQYF